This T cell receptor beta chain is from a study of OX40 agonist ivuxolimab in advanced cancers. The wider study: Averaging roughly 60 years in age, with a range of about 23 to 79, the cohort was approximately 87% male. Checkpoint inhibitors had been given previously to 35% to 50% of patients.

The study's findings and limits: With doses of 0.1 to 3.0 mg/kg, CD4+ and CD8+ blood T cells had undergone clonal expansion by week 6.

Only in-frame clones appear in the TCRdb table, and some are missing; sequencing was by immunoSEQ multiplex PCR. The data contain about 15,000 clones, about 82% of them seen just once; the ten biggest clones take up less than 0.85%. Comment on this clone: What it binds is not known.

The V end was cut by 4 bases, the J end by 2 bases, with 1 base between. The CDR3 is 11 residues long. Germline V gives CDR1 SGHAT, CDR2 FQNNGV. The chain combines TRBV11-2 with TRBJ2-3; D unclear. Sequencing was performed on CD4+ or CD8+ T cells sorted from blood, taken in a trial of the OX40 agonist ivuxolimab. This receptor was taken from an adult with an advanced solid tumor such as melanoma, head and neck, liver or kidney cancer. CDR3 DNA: TGTGCCAGCAGCTCCACAGATACGCAGTATTTT. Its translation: CASSSTDTQYF.